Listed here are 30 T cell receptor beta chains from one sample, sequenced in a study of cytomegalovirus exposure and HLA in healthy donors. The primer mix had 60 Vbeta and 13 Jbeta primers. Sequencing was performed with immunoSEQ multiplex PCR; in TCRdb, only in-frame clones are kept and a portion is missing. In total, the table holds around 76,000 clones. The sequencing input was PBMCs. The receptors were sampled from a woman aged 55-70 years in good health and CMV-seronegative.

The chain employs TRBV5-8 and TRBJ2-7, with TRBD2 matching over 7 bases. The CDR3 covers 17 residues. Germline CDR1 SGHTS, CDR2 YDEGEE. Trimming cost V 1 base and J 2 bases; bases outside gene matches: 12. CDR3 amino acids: CASSLSGSGGRPYEQYF. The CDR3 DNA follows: TGTGCCAGCAGCTTGTCTGGATCGGGAGGACGCCCCTACGAGCAGTACTTC.

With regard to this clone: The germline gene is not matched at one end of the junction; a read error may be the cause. The CDR3 spells CASSLVSSNEQFF. Written as DNA, the CDR3 is TGTGCCAGCAGCTTGGTCTCCTCCAATGAGCAGTTCTTC. The chain carries TRBV5-4 and TRBJ2-1; D gene ambiguous. The CDR3 consists of 13 residues. Germline assignment: CDR1 SGHNT and CDR2 YYREEE (reference sequence).

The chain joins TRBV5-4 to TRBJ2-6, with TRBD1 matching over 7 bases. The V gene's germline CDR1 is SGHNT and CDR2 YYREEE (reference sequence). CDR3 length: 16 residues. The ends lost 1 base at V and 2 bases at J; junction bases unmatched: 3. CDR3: CASSLPTGTGANVLTF. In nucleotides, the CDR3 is TGTGCCAGCAGCTTGCCGACAGGGACTGGGGCCAACGTCCTGACTTTC. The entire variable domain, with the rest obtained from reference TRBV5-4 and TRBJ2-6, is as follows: ETGVTQSPTHLIKTRGQQVTLRCSSQSGHNTVSWYQQALGQGPQFIFQYYREEENGRGNFPPRFSGLQFPNYSSELNVNALELDDSALYLCASSLPTGTGANVLTFGAGSRLTVL.

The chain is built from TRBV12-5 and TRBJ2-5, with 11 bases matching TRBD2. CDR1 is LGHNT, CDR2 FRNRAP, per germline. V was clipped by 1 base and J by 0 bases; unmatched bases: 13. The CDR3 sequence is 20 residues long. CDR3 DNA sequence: TGTGCTAGTGGTTTGGGGGTCTCCCTAGCGGGAGGCGGGGACCAAGAGACCCAGTACTTC. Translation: CASGLGVSLAGGGDQETQYF.

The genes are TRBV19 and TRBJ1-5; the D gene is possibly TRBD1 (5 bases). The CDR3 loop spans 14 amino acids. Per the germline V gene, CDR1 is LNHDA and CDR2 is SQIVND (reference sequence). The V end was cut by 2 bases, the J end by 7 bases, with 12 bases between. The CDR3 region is CASSIRRGSQPQHF. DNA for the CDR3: TGTGCCAGTAGTATAAGGAGGGGCTCGCAGCCCCAGCATTTT. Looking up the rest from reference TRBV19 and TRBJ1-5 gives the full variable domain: DGGITQSPKYLFRKEGQNVTLSCEQNLNHDAMYWYRQDPGQGLRLIYYSQIVNDFQKGDIAEGYSVSREKKESFPLTVTSAQKNPTAFYLCASSIRRGSQPQHFGDGTRLSIL.

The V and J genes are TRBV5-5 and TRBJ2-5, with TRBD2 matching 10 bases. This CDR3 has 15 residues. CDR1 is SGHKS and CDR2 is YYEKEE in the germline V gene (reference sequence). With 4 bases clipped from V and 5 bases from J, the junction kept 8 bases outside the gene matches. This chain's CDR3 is CASSPKREGRETQYF. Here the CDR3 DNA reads TGTGCCAGCAGCCCCAAGCGGGAGGGCCGGGAGACCCAGTACTTC.

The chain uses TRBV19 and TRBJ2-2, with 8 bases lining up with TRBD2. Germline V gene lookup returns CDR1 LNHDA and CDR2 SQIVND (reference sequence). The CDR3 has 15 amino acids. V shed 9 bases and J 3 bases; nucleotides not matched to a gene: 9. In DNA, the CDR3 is TGTGCCAGCTCTAGCGGGTGGGGGCACACCGGGGAGCTGTTTTTT. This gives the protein CASSSGWGHTGELFF.

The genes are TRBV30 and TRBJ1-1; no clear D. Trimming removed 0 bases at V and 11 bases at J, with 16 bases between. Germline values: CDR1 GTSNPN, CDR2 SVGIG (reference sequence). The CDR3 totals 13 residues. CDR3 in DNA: TGTGCCTGGAGTGTAAGCGGCGCCCCCATCGCTTTCTTT. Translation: CAWSVSGAPIAFF.

CDR3 coding DNA: TGTGCCAGCAGTGGGGCGGGAGGAATGGATGAGCAGTTCTTC. Translation gives CASSGAGGMDEQFF. V is TRBV2 and J is TRBJ2-1; 8 positions match TRBD2. Looked up from germline, CDR1 is SNHLY and CDR2 is FYNNEI. The length of the CDR3 is 14 residues. J lost 8 bases, V lost 4 bases, and 7 bases had no gene match. Full variable domain (rest looked up from reference TRBV2 and TRBJ2-1): EPEVTQTPSHQVTQMGQEVILRCVPISNHLYFYWYRQILGQKVEFLVSFYNNEISEKSEIFDDQFSVERPDGSNFTLKIRSTKLEDSAMYFCASSGAGGMDEQFFGPGTRLTVL.

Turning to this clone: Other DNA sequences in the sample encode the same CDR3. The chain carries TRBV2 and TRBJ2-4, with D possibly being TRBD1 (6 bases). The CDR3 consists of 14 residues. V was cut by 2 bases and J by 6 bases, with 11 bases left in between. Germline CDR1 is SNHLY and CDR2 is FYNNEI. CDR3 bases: TGTGCCAGCAGTGAAACGCAGGGGATAAACATTCAGTACTTC. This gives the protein CASSETQGINIQYF.

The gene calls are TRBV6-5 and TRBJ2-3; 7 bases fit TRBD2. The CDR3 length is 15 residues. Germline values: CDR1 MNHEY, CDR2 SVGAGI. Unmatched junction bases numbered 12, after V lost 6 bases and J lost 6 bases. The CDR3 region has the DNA TGTGCCAGCAGGAGACAGACTAGCTCCCATGATACGCAGTATTTT. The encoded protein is CASRRQTSSHDTQYF.

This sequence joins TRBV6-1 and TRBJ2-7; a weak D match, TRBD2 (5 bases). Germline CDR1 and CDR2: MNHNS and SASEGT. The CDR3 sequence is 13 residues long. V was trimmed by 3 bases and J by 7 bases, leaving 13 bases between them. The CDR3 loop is CASSDWNPGEQYF. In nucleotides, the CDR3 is TGTGCCAGCAGTGACTGGAATCCGGGGGAGCAGTACTTC.

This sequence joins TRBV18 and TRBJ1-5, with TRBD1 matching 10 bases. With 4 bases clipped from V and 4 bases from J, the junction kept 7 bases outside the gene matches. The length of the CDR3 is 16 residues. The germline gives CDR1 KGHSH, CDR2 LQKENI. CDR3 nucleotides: TGTGCCAGCTCACGACTGGGGACAGGGGTAAATCAGCCCCAGCATTTT. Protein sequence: CASSRLGTGVNQPQHF.

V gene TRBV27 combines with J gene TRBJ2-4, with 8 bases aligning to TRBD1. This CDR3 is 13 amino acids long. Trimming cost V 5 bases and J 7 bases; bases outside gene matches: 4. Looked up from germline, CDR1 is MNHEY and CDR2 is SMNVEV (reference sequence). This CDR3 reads CASSLRDRNIQYF. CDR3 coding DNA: TGTGCCAGCAGTCTAAGGGACAGGAACATTCAGTACTTC.

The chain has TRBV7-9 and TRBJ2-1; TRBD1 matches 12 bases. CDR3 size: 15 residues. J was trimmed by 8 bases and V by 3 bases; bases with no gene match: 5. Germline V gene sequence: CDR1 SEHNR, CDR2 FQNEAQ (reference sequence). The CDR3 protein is CASSFTGTGGDEQFF. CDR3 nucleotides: TGTGCCAGCAGCTTCACCGGGACAGGGGGCGATGAGCAGTTCTTC.

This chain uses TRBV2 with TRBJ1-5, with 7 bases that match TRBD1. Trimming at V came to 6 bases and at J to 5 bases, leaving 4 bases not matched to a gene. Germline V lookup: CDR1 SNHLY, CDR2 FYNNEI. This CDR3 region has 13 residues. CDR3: CASRRDSDQPQHF. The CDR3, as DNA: TGTGCCAGCAGACGGGACAGTGATCAGCCCCAGCATTTT.

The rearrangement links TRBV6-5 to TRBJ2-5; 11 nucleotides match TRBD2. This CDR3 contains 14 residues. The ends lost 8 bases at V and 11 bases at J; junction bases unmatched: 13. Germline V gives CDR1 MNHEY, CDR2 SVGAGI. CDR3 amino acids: CASRKTSGMGEQYF. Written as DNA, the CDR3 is TGTGCCAGCCGCAAGACTAGCGGGATGGGGGAGCAGTACTTC.

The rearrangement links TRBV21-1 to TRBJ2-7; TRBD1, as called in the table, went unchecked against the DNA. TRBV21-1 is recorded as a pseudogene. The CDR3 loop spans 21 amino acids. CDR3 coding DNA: TGTGCCAGCACCCCGGGTGGTACTGGACAGGGCCTTGTGGGGGGGAACTACGAGCAGTACTTC. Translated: CASTPGGTGQGLVGGNYEQYF.

The chain's CDR3 is CASSQERVHYGYTF. CDR3 DNA: TGCGCCAGCAGCCAAGAGCGGGTTCACTATGGCTACACCTTC. The chain carries TRBV4-3 and TRBJ1-2; D uncertain. V was trimmed by 0 bases and J by 3 bases, leaving 8 bases between them. Germline V gene lookup returns CDR1 LGHNA and CDR2 YSLEER. The CDR3 totals 14 residues.

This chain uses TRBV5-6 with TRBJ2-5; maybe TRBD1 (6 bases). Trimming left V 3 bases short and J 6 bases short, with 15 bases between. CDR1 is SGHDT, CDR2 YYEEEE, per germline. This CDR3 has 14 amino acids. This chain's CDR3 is CASSSPTGWQTQYF. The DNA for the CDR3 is TGTGCCAGCAGCTCCCCCACAGGGTGGCAGACCCAGTACTTC.

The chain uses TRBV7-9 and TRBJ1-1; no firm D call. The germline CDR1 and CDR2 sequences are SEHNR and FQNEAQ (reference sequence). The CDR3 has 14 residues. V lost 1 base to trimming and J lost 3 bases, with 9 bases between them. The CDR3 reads CASSLVRQYTEAFF. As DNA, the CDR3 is TGTGCCAGCAGCTTAGTCAGGCAGTACACTGAAGCTTTCTTT.

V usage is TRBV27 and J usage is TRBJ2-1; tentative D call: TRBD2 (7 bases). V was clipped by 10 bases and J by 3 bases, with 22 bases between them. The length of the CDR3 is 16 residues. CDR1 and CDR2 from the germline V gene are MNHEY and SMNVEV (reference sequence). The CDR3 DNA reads TGTGCCACCCAACGAGGGGCGGGGGCCCTCTACAATGAGCAGTTCTTC. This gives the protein CATQRGAGALYNEQFF.

CDR3 residues: CASSSSTYEQYF. The DNA of the CDR3 is TGTGCCAGCAGTTCCTCCACCTACGAGCAGTACTTC. The rearrangement joins TRBV6-5 to TRBJ2-7; D call uncertain. Germline-derived CDR1 and CDR2 are MNHEY and SVGAGI. CDR3 length: 12 amino acids. V lost 4 bases, J lost 2 bases, and 6 bases lay in between.

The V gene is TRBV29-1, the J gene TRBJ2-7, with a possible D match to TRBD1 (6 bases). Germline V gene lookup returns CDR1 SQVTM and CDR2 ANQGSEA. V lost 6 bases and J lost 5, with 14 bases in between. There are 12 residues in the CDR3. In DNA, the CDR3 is TGCAGCGTACAGGGTGCGGTAGACGAGCAGTACTTC. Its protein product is CSVQGAVDEQYF.

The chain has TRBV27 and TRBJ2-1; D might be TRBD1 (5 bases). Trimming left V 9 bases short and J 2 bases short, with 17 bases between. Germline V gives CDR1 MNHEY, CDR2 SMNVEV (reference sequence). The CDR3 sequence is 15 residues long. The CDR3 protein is CASTSGPQPYNEQFF. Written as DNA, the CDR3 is TGTGCCAGTACCTCAGGGCCCCAACCCTACAATGAGCAGTTCTTC.

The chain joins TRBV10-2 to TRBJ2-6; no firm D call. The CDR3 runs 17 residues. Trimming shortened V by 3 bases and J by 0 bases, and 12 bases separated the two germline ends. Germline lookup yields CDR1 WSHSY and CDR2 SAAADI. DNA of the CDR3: TGCGCCAGCAGTGATAGTGGTTTCGACTCTGGGGCCAACGTCCTGACTTTC. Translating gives CASSDSGFDSGANVLTF.

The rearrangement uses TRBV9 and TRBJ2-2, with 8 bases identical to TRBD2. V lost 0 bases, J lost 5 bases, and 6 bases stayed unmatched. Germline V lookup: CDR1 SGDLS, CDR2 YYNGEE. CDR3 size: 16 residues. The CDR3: CASSVGGGYRTGELFF. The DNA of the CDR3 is TGTGCCAGCAGCGTAGGCGGGGGGTACAGAACCGGGGAGCTGTTTTTT. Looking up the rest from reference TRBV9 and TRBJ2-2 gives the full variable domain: DSGVTQTPKHLITATGQRVTLRCSPRSGDLSVYWYQQSLDQGLQFLIQYYNGEERAKGNILERFSAQQFPDLHSELNLSSLELGDSALYFCASSVGGGYRTGELFFGEGSRLTVL.

The CDR3 DNA sequence: TGCGCCAGCAGACGAGCGCCCAGCATGAACACTGAAGCTTTCTTT. This translates into CASRRAPSMNTEAFF. The chain carries TRBV5-1 and TRBJ1-1; D ambiguous. Germline V gene data show CDR1 as SGHRS and CDR2 as YFSETQ. The CDR3 length is 15 residues. Trimming took 5 bases from V and 0 from J, leaving 14 bases between them.

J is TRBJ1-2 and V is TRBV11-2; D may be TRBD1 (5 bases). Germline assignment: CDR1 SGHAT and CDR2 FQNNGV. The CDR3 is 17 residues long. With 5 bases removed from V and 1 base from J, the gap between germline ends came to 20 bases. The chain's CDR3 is CASSRFPPLQVNYGYTF. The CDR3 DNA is TGTGCCAGCAGCCGTTTCCCCCCCCTACAGGTTAACTATGGCTACACCTTC. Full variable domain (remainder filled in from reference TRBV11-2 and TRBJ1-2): EAGVAQSPRYKIIEKRQSVAFWCNPISGHATLYWYQQILGQGPKLLIQFQNNGVVDDSQLPKDRFSAERLKGVDSTLKIQPAKLEDSAVYLCASSRFPPLQVNYGYTFGSGTRLTVV.

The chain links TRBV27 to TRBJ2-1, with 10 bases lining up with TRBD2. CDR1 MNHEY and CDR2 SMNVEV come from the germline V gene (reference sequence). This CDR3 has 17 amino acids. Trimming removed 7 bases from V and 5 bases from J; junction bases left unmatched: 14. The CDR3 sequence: CASIIKPGLAANNEQFF. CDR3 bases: TGTGCCAGCATCATAAAGCCCGGACTAGCGGCGAACAATGAGCAGTTCTTC.